These 26 T cell receptor beta chains share one sample of origin, sequenced in a study of blood T cell repertoires in COVID-19. Produced via immunoSEQ multiplex PCR; TCRdb's table is partial and in-frame only. This sample yields around 100,000 clones, of which over 75% are seen a single time; 10% to 15% belongs to the top ten. The sample consisted of peripheral blood. The receptors shown here come from a human donor in a cohort sampled during active or convalescent COVID-19.

The chain recombines TRBV3-1 (or the pseudogene TRBV3-2) with TRBJ2-3; D is unresolved. The germline V and J ends were trimmed by 5 bases and 0 bases, with 6 bases remaining between them. Germline values: CDR1 LGHDT, CDR2 YNNKEL (reference sequence). The CDR3 extends over 13 amino acids. The CDR3: CASSITSTDTQYF. As DNA, the CDR3 is TGTGCCAGCAGCATTACTAGCACAGATACGCAGTATTTT.

The chain joins TRBV15 to TRBJ1-2; TRBD1 might be the D (5 bases). Germline V gene lookup returns CDR1 LNHNV and CDR2 YYDKDF (reference sequence). This CDR3 comprises 15 residues. With 0 bases removed from V and 4 bases from J, the gap between germline ends came to 12 bases. The CDR3 bases are TGTGCCACCAGCAGAGATCTCGCGACAGTCTATGGCTACACCTTC. Encoded protein: CATSRDLATVYGYTF.

The V call is TRBV5-5, the J call TRBJ1-4; no definite D call. The length of the CDR3 is 15 residues. The V end lost 5 bases, the J end lost 7 bases, and 18 bases lay between the germline ends. The germline V gene has CDR1 SGHKS and CDR2 YYEKEE (reference sequence). The CDR3 DNA sequence: TGTGCCAGCAGTCCAACCGTGGTGGCCAGTGAAAAACTGTTTTTT. The encoded protein is CASSPTVVASEKLFF.

The chain is built from TRBV27 and TRBJ1-3; possibly TRBD1 for D (5 bases). Germline V gene lookup returns CDR1 MNHEY and CDR2 SMNVEV (reference sequence). The CDR3 extends over 13 amino acids. V was clipped by 8 bases and J by 4 bases, with 12 bases between them. Here the CDR3 reads CASSAGGGNTIYF. CDR3 DNA sequence: TGTGCCAGCTCGGCGGGGGGAGGAAACACCATATATTTT.

V and J are TRBV19 and TRBJ1-1; perhaps TRBD1 as D (5 bases). The V and J ends lost 3 bases and 6 bases respectively, with 11 bases between them. The CDR3 runs 13 residues. The germline CDR1 and CDR2 sequences are LNHDA and SQIVND (reference sequence). For the CDR3, the DNA is TGTGCCAGTAGTATTCTCCCGGGGGCTGAAGCTTTCTTT. This codes for CASSILPGAEAFF.

This chain uses TRBV7-9 with TRBJ2-3, with a tentative D call TRBD2 (6 bases). The germline gives CDR1 SEHNR, CDR2 FQNEAQ (reference sequence). Trimming left V 6 bases short and J 4 bases short, with 14 bases between. This CDR3 region has 14 residues. DNA of the CDR3: TGTGCCAGCAGTTCTCGACTAGTACCAGATACGCAGTATTTT. This encodes CASSSRLVPDTQYF.

The gene calls are TRBV30 and TRBJ2-4, with 8 bases matching TRBD1. Looked up from germline, CDR1 is GTSNPN and CDR2 is SVGIG (reference sequence). The CDR3 spans 12 residues. V was clipped by 7 bases and J by 6 bases; unmatched bases: 5. Here the CDR3 DNA reads TGTGCCTCATTGACAGGGGCAAACATTCAGTACTTC. It codes for CASLTGANIQYF.

The chain carries TRBV11-2 and TRBJ2-1; tentative D call: TRBD2 (5 bases). The CDR3 covers 14 residues. V gave up 3 bases and J gave up 7 bases, with 13 bases separating them. The germline CDR1 and CDR2 sequences are SGHAT and FQNNGV. CDR3 sequence: CASSFPARRNEQFF. In nucleotides, the CDR3 is TGTGCCAGCAGCTTTCCAGCTCGGAGGAATGAGCAGTTCTTC.

CDR3 residues: CASSHRSRGPSGNYEQYF. CDR3 nucleotides: TGCGCCAGCAGCCACCGAAGCAGGGGCCCCAGTGGAAATTACGAGCAGTACTTC. The chain employs TRBV4-1 and TRBJ2-7, with a tentative D call TRBD1 (6 bases). The CDR3 is made up of 18 amino acids. The V end lost 3 bases, the J end lost 4 bases, and 25 bases lay between the germline ends. Per germline, CDR1 MGHRA and CDR2 YSYEKL.

This rearrangement joins TRBV7-8 to TRBJ1-2, with D possibly TRBD1 on 5 matching bases. The CDR3 contains 15 residues. Deletions cut 0 bases from V and 6 bases from J, with 14 bases between. Germline V CDR1 and CDR2: SGHVS, FQNEAQ. CDR3 DNA: TGTGCCAGCAGCTTAGCGGGCCGGGCGGACAATGGCTACACCTTC. Translation gives CASSLAGRADNGYTF.

The rearrangement uses TRBV6-5 and TRBJ1-2; weak D call: TRBD1 (6 bases). V shed 7 bases and J shed 6 bases, with 12 bases lying between them. The CDR3 extends over 12 amino acids. Germline-derived CDR1 and CDR2 are MNHEY and SVGAGI. DNA for the CDR3: TGTGCCAGCATCTCGGACAGTGATGGCTACACCTTC. It specifies CASISDSDGYTF.

The chain has TRBV2 and TRBJ1-5, with 7 bases fitting TRBD1. J gave up 2 bases and V 6 bases, and 4 bases lay outside the gene matches. The CDR3 contains 14 residues. Germline CDR1 SNHLY, CDR2 FYNNEI. The CDR3 region is CASSGDSRNQPQHF. DNA for the CDR3: TGTGCCAGCAGCGGGGACAGCCGCAATCAGCCCCAGCATTTT. Looking up the rest from reference TRBV2 and TRBJ1-5 gives the full variable domain: EPEVTQTPSHQVTQMGQEVILRCVPISNHLYFYWYRQILGQKVEFLVSFYNNEISEKSEIFDDQFSVERPDGSNFTLKIRSTKLEDSAMYFCASSGDSRNQPQHFGDGTRLSIL.

In DNA, the CDR3 is TGTGCCAGCATACGGACAGGGGGCACCGGGGAGCTGTTTTTT. It codes for CASIRTGGTGELFF. This sequence joins TRBV6-5 and TRBJ2-2; TRBD1 matches at 10 bases. This CDR3 spans 14 amino acids. CDR1 and CDR2 from the germline V gene are MNHEY and SVGAGI. V was clipped by 7 bases and J by 4 bases; unmatched bases: 3.

The chain has TRBV6-1 and TRBJ1-1; 7 bases fit TRBD1. J gave up 11 bases and V 8 bases, and 14 bases lay outside the gene matches. The CDR3 is 13 residues long. Germline lookup yields CDR1 MNHNS and CDR2 SASEGT. This CDR3 is CASGGDGQVLAFF. DNA of the CDR3: TGTGCCAGCGGGGGAGACGGACAGGTGCTTGCTTTCTTT.

This clone has ten or more counts. Additional DNA sequences in this sample encode the identical CDR3. This chain uses TRBV6-6 with TRBJ1-1; possibly TRBD1 for D (5 bases). V lost 5 bases, J lost 2 bases, and 9 bases lay in between. CDR1 and CDR2 (germline): MNHNY, SVGAGI (reference sequence). The CDR3 runs to 13 residues. This CDR3 is CASSRQKNTEAFF. In DNA, the CDR3 is TGTGCCAGCAGTAGACAGAAAAACACTGAAGCTTTCTTT.

The V gene is TRBV3-1 (or the pseudogene TRBV3-2), the J gene TRBJ2-3, with 13 bases matching TRBD2. The V segment lost 0 bases and the J segment 6 bases; nucleotides outside the gene matches: 9. Germline V CDR1 and CDR2: LGHDT, YNNKEL (reference sequence). This CDR3 has 18 amino acids. CDR3 nucleotides: TGTGCCAGCAGCCAAGAAGCAACTAGCGGGGGGGCCGAGGATACGCAGTATTTT. Translation: CASSQEATSGGAEDTQYF.

V and J are TRBV5-1 and TRBJ2-3, with 7 bases aligning to TRBD2. This CDR3 comprises 16 residues. Germline values: CDR1 SGHRS, CDR2 YFSETQ. The junction had 4 bases not matched to a gene; V was cut back by 0 bases and J by 0 bases. The CDR3 sequence is CASSLALRGSTDTQYF. CDR3 nucleotides: TGCGCCAGCAGCTTGGCCTTGCGGGGGAGCACAGATACGCAGTATTTT. Full variable domain (outside the CDR3, taken from reference TRBV5-1 and TRBJ2-3): KAGVTQTPRYLIKTRGQQVTLSCSPISGHRSVSWYQQTPGQGLQFLFEYFSETQRNKGNFPGRFSGRQFSNSRSEMNVSTLELGDSALYLCASSLALRGSTDTQYFGPGTRLTVL.

The V gene is TRBV3-1 (or the pseudogene TRBV3-2), the J gene TRBJ1-4; no definite D call. Trimming pared 2 bases from V and 8 bases from J, leaving 9 bases between. The V gene's germline CDR1 is LGHDT and CDR2 YNNKEL (reference sequence). This CDR3 contains 13 residues. The CDR3 nucleotides are TGTGCCAGCAGCCAACCTAACCCAGAAAAACTGTTTTTT. Its translation is CASSQPNPEKLFF.

This sequence joins TRBV11-1 and TRBJ2-5; D gene ambiguous. V lost 3 bases to trimming and J lost 4 bases, with 12 bases between them. CDR3 size: 14 residues. The germline CDR1 and CDR2 sequences are SGHAT and FQDESV (reference sequence). CDR3 residues: CASSFNGAGETQYF. The CDR3 DNA sequence: TGTGCCAGCAGCTTCAACGGTGCAGGAGAGACCCAGTACTTC.

J is TRBJ1-3 and V is TRBV14; 7 bases are shared with TRBD1. Unmatched junction bases numbered 13, after V lost 5 bases and J lost 0 bases. From germline, CDR1 is SGHDN and CDR2 FVKESK. The CDR3 is 18 amino acids. The CDR3 DNA reads as TGTGCCAGCAGCTCAATCATCCCGGACAGGCGCTCTGGAAACACCATATATTTT. This encodes CASSSIIPDRRSGNTIYF.

This clone was seen only once. The V gene is TRBV7-3, the J gene TRBJ1-2; no clear D gene. The CDR3 sequence is 11 residues long. V lost 8 bases and J lost 5, with 9 bases in between. Per germline, CDR1 SGHTA and CDR2 FQGTGA. CDR3 in amino acids: CASGGRYGYTF. CDR3 nucleotides: TGTGCCAGCGGCGGAAGATATGGCTACACCTTC.

The V call is TRBV3-1 (or the pseudogene TRBV3-2), the J call TRBJ1-1, with D perhaps TRBD1 (6 bases). Trimming cost V 7 bases and J 4 bases, with 16 bases left between them. CDR3 size: 14 residues. The germline V gene has CDR1 LGHDT and CDR2 YNNKEL (reference sequence). The CDR3 reads CASNHGQTSTEAFF. The CDR3 nucleotides read TGTGCCAGCAATCATGGACAGACAAGCACTGAAGCTTTCTTT.

This chain links TRBV5-1 with TRBJ1-1, with D perhaps TRBD1 (6 bases). V lost 0 bases and J 2 bases, leaving 8 bases between the germline ends. This CDR3 has 14 amino acids. CDR1 and CDR2 (germline): SGHRS, YFSETQ. CDR3 coding DNA: TGCGCCAGCAGCTTGGCAGGGGATAACACTGAAGCTTTCTTT. Encoded protein: CASSLAGDNTEAFF.

The chain has TRBV11-2 and TRBJ2-1, with D maybe TRBD1 (6 bases). CDR1 is SGHAT, CDR2 FQNNGV, per germline. This CDR3 is built from 15 residues. Trimming shortened V by 4 bases and J by 9 bases, and 19 bases separated the two germline ends. CDR3 residues: CASSSGTLPRGEQFF. DNA for the CDR3: TGTGCCAGCAGCTCCGGGACACTACCCCGGGGTGAGCAGTTCTTC.

This chain connects TRBV19 to TRBJ1-4; 7 bases fit TRBD1. This CDR3 has 13 residues. Germline lookup yields CDR1 LNHDA and CDR2 SQIVND (reference sequence). Losses at the gene ends were 6 bases for V and 8 bases for J; bases not matched to a gene: 6. The CDR3 DNA reads as TGTGCCAGTAGAGGGGGCGGCGGGGAAAAACTGTTTTTT. Protein product: CASRGGGGEKLFF.

A few counts support this clone. The rearrangement links TRBV11-2 to TRBJ1-6; the D gene is possibly TRBD1 (6 bases). CDR3 size: 14 residues. The germline gives CDR1 SGHAT, CDR2 FQNNGV. The V and J ends lost 1 base and 10 bases respectively, with 11 bases between them. The DNA of the CDR3 is TGTGCCAGCAGCTTAGCAGGGGCTCAATCACCCCTCCACTTT. Its translation is CASSLAGAQSPLHF.